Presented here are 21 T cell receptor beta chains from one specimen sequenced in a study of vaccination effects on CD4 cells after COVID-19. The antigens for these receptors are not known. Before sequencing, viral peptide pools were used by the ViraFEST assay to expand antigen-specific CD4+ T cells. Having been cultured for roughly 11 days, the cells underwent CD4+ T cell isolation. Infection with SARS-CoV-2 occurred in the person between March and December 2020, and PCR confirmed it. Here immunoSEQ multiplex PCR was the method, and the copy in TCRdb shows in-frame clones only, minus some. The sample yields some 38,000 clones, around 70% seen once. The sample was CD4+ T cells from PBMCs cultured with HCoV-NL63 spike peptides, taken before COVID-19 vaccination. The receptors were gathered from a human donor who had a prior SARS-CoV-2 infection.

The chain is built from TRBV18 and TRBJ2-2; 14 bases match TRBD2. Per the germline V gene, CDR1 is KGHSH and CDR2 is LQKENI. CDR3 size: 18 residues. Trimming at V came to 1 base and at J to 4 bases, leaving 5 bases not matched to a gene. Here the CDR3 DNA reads TGTGCCAGCTCACCACTGGGACTAGCGGGAGTAGGCACCGGGGAGCTGTTTTTT. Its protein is CASSPLGLAGVGTGELFF.

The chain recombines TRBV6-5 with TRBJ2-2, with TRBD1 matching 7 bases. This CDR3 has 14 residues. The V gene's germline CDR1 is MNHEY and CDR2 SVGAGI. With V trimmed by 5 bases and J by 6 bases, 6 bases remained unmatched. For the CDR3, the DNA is TGTGCCAGCAGTCAGGGGGATAGGGCCGGGGAGCTGTTTTTT. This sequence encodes CASSQGDRAGELFF.

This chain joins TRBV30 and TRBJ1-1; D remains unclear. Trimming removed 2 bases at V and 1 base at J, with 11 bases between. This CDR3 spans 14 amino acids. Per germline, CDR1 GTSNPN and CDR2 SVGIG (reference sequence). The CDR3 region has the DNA TGTGCCTGGAGTAAAAACCCGGCGAACACTGAAGCTTTCTTT. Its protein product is CAWSKNPANTEAFF.

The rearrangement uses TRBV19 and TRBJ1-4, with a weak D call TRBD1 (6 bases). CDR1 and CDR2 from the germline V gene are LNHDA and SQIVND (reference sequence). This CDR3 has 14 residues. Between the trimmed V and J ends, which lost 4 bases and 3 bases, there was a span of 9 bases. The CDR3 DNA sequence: TGTGCCAGTAGTACATACAGGGCTAATGAAAAACTGTTTTTT. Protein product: CASSTYRANEKLFF.

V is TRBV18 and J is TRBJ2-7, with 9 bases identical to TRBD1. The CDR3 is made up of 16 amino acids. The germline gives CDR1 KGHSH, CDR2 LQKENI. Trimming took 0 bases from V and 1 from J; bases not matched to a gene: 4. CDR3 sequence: CASSPPDRGGSYEQYF. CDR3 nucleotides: TGTGCCAGCTCACCACCGGACAGGGGAGGATCCTACGAGCAGTACTTC.

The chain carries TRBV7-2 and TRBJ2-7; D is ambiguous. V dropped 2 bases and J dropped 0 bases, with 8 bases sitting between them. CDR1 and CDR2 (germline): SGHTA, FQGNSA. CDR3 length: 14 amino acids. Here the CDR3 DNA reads TGTGCCAGCAGCTTATTCCGGGCCTCCTACGAGCAGTACTTC. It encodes CASSLFRASYEQYF.

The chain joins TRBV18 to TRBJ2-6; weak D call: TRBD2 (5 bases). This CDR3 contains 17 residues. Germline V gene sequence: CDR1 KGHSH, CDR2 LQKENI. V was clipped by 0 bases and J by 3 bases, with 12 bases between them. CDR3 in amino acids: CASSPPGSGGGANVLTF. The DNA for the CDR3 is TGTGCCAGCTCACCACCGGGCTCAGGAGGTGGGGCCAACGTCCTGACTTTC.

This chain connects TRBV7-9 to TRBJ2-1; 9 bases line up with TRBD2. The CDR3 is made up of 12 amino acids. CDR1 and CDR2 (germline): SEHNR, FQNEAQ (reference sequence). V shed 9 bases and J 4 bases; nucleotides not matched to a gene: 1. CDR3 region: CASLAGYNEQFF. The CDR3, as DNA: TGTGCCAGTCTAGCGGGGTACAATGAGCAGTTCTTC.

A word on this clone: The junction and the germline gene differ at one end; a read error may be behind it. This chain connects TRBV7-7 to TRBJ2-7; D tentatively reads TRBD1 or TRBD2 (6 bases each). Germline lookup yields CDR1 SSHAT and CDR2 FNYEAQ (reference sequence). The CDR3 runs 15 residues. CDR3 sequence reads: CASSPGTGATYEQYF. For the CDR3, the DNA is TGTGCTAGCAGCCCTGGCACGGGGGCCACCTACGAGCAGTACTTC.

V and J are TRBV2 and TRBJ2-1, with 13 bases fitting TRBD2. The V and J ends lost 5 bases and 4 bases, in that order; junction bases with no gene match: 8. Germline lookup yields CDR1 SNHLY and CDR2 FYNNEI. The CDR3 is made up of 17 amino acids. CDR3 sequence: CASSYSGLAGVYNEQFF. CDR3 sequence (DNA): TGTGCCAGCAGTTATAGTGGACTAGCGGGGGTGTACAATGAGCAGTTCTTC.

The CDR3 region is CASSLVRWEGSTDTQYF. CDR3 DNA: TGTGCCAGCAGCTTAGTTCGGTGGGAGGGGAGCACAGATACGCAGTATTTT. The chain recombines TRBV7-4 with TRBJ2-3; TRBD2 matches 7 bases. Germline trimming cut 1 base from V and 0 bases from J; bases unmatched to any gene: 7. The germline V gene encodes CDR1 SGHVT and CDR2 SQSDAQ. This CDR3 is 17 amino acids long.

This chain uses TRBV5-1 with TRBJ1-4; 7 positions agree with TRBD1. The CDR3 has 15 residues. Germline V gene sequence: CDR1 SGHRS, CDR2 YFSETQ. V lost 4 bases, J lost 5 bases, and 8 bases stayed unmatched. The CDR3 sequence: CASSLWTGMNEKLFF. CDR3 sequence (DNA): TGCGCCAGCAGCCTATGGACAGGCATGAATGAAAAACTGTTTTTT.

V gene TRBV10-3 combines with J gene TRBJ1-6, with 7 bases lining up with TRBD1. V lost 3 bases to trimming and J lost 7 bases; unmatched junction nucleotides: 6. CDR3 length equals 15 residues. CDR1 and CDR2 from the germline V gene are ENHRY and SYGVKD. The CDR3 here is CAISDRGKGNSPLHF. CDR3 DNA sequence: TGTGCCATCAGTGACAGGGGGAAGGGGAATTCACCCCTCCACTTT.

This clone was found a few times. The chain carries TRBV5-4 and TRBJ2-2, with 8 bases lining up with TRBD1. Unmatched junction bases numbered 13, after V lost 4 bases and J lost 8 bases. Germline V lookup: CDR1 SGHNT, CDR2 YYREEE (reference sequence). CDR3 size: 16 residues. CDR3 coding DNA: TGTGCCAGCAGCGGGACAGGATATGTAGGTTCTGGGGAGCTGTTTTTT. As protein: CASSGTGYVGSGELFF.

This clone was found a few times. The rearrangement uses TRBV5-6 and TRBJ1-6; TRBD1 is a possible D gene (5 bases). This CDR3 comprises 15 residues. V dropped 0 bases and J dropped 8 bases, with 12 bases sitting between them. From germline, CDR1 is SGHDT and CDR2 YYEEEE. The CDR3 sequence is CASSLGAGKDSPLHF. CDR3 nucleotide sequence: TGTGCCAGCAGCTTGGGTGCAGGGAAAGATTCACCCCTCCACTTT.

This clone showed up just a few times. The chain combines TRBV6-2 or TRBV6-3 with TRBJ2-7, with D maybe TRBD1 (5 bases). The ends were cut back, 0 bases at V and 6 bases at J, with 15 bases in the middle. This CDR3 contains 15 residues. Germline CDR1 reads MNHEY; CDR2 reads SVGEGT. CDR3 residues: CASSYSQGLIGEQYF. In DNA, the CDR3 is TGTGCCAGCAGTTACTCCCAGGGTCTGATTGGCGAGCAGTACTTC.

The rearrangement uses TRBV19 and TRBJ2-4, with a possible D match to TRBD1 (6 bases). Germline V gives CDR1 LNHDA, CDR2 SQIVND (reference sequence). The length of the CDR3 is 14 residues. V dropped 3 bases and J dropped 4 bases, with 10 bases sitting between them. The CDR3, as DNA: TGTGCCAGTAGTATGAGGCAGGGGAAAAACATTCAGTACTTC. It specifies CASSMRQGKNIQYF.

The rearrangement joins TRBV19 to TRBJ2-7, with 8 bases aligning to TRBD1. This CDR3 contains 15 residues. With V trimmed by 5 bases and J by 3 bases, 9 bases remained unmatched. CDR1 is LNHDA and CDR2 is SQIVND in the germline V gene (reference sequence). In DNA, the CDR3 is TGTGCCAGTAGTCTGGACAGGGCTCGCAACTACGAGCAGTACTTC. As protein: CASSLDRARNYEQYF.

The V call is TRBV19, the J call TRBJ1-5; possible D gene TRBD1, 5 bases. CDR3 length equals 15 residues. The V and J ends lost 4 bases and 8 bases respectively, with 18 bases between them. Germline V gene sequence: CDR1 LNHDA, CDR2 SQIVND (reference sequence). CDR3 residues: CASSKQQSRGEPQHF. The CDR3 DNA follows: TGTGCCAGTAGTAAACAACAATCACGGGGGGAGCCCCAGCATTTT.

This chain's CDR3 is CAISESRVETGNYEQYF. The CDR3 region has the DNA TGTGCCATCAGTGAGTCTAGGGTGGAGACAGGGAACTACGAGCAGTACTTC. The genes are TRBV10-3 and TRBJ2-7, with 7 bases lining up with TRBD1. CDR3 size: 17 residues. V lost 0 bases to trimming and J lost 3 bases; unmatched junction nucleotides: 11. Germline CDR1 ENHRY, CDR2 SYGVKD.

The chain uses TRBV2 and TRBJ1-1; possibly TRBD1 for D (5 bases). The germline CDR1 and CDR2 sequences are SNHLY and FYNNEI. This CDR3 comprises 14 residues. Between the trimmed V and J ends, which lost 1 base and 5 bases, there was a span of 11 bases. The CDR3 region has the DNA TGTGCCAGCAGTGAAGTGGGGGAGTGGACTGAAGCTTTCTTT. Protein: CASSEVGEWTEAFF.